This T cell receptor beta chain originates from a study of OX40 agonist ivuxolimab in advanced cancers. Study summary: At doses from 0.01 to 10 mg/kg, patients were given intravenous ivuxolimab every 2 weeks. Of the participants, approximately 38% had some prior anti-PD-1, anti-PD-L1 or anti-CTLA-4 therapy, which was allowed. Findings of the study overall: Clonal expansion from baseline to week 6 occurred in both CD4+ and CD8+ T cells.

The germline gives CDR1 SGHAT, CDR2 FQNNGV. The CDR3 is 13 amino acids. The protocol was immunoSEQ multiplex PCR, while the TCRdb copy is restricted to in-frame clones and leaves out a portion. The sample carries tens of thousands of clones, over 80% recorded once. As concerns this clone: Its antigen is not known. Mismatch with germline at one junction end may stem from a read error.

The sequencing here drew on CD4+ or CD8+ T cells sorted from blood, taken in a trial of the OX40 agonist ivuxolimab. The chain carries TRBV11-2 and TRBJ1-1; D ambiguous. This TCR derives from an adult with an advanced solid tumor such as melanoma, head and neck, liver or kidney cancer. DNA of the CDR3: TGTGCCAGCAGCAAGGCGGTGAATACTGAAGCTTTCTTT. Residues: CASSKAVNTEAFF.